This T cell receptor (beta chain) was identified in a study of blood T cell repertoires in COVID-19. Study summary: Italy, Spain and the United States were the sources of the convalescent and acute COVID-19 samples. In each case, the material was cDNA or gDNA derived from T cells, B-cell-depleted T cells, or PBMCs.

Per the authors' pipeline: Cell counts per sample came from amplifying reference gene primers. Some clones are missing from TCRdb's copy, which holds only in-frame ones; the method was immunoSEQ multiplex PCR. The V and J calls and clone size were taken over from that table, and D and trimming were inferred from the DNA. The table has 90,000 to 130,000 clones, around 81% seen once; the top ten hold roughly 4.1%. The length of the CDR3 is 15 residues. V lost 7 bases, J lost 8 bases, and 15 bases stayed unmatched. Germline CDR1 is SNHLY and CDR2 is FYNNEI. The chain has TRBV2 and TRBJ1-2, with TRBD1 identical over 8 bases. The sequenced material came from peripheral blood. This receptor was identified in a woman in her sixties or seventies with acute or convalescent COVID-19. CDR3 nucleotides: TGTGCCAGCATCCAGGACAGGGAAATTATGAAAGGCTACACCTTC. Its translation is CASIQDREIMKGYTF.